This T cell receptor beta chain comes out of a study of Ad26.COV2.S vaccination and SARS-CoV-2 variants listed by TCRdb under 2021. Notes on the research overall: Vaccine-arm donors were drawn from COV1001, a multicentre, randomized, double-blind, placebo-controlled phase I-IIa trial of Ad26.COV2.S in healthy adults. Blinding of investigators to trial group allocation was maintained during experiments and outcome assessment. Ad26.COV2.S was administered intramuscularly at a dose of 5x10^10 or 1x10^11 viral particles, either as one shot or as two shots given 56 days apart. The specificity and breadth of SARS-CoV-2-reactive T cell receptors after Ad26.COV2.S vaccination were assessed by TCRbeta repertoire sequencing. The TCR-sequenced set comprised about 30 samples: approximately 19 Ad26.COV2.S vaccine recipients, 5 placebo recipients and 8 SARS-CoV-2 convalescent individuals. Participants in the trial were split at random into five groups of five each, receiving low-dose or high-dose Ad26.COV2.S once or twice, or else placebo on both occasions. Points the paper makes about the study in general: After vaccination, substantial breadth of spike-specific CD8+ and CD4+ T cell responses was reported. It was noted by the authors that total T cell responses may have been underestimated by the TCR breadth and depth analyses. The study was not powered for comparison of responses between vaccine doses or regimens. Non-spike TCR breadth was comparable between vaccine and placebo recipients, consistent with the vaccine containing only spike. Spike-specific TCR breadth was higher in Ad26.COV2.S recipients than in placebo recipients (P = 0.0014).

TCRbeta CDR3 regions were sequenced with the immunoSEQ Assay. After extraction, genomic DNA underwent amplification by bias-controlled multiplex PCR, followed by high-throughput sequencing. As for the original processing: To quantify the absolute abundance of every unique TCRbeta CDR3 region, sequences were collapsed and filtered. Usable DNA was measured by amplifying reference genes present in all nucleated cells, and TCRbeta template counts were normalized to that usable DNA to estimate T cell fraction. Repertoire TCRs were annotated as SARS-CoV-2-specific by exact matching of V gene, CDR3 amino acid sequence and J gene to a known reactive TCR set. The reference SARS-CoV-2 TCR set came from MIRA and was filtered for enrichment in COVID-19-positive ImmuneCODE repertoires, removing public or cross-reactive TCRs. Using the MIRA antigens, annotated TCRs were further analysed by specific ORF or by position within an ORF. Breadth was defined as the number of annotated unique rearrangements divided by the total number of unique productive rearrangements, and depth was defined as the summed frequency of the annotated unique rearrangements. Two-sided Wilcoxon rank-sum tests were applied when comparing TCR breadth between groups. Imported from immuneACCESS, the table was reduced by TCRdb to in-frame sequences with V and J called. These copies leave out some clones; in studies compared against another copy, an unresolved V gene accounts for under half, and the cause of the remainder is not known. V, J and clone size reflect that table, while D and trimming were determined from the DNA. In all, the sample holds more than 300,000 clones, and around 84% of those were seen once. Around 2% of the sample goes to the ten largest clones.

A single count supports this clone. The target of this receptor is not known. The record has no base qualities; no much larger clone is one base away. Taken with the paper, the label for treatment or condition translates to: some 19 received Ad26.COV2.S at low or high dose, single or two shots; 5 received placebo; per-sample allocation not given. For vaccine and placebo recipients, repertoires were sequenced using samples collected on day 63 after the first injection. In Cohort 1b, about two dozen adults aged 18-55 years were enrolled at a single site in Boston, USA, between 29 July and 7 August 2020. Ad26.COV2.S was a replication-incompetent adenovirus type 26 vector expressing a prefusion-stabilized SARS-CoV-2 spike protein from the original Wuhan strain. The TCR originated in a person aged 18 to 59 who received the Ad26.COV2.S COVID-19 vaccine or a placebo. The sequencing here drew on peripheral blood, taken in a trial of Ad26.COV2.S vaccine versus placebo.

CDR3 protein: CASSLETGNSYEQYF. The bases are TGTGCCAGCAGCTTAGAGACAGGAAATTCCTACGAGCAGTACTTC. The chain joins TRBV11-1 to TRBJ2-7, and perhaps TRBD1 as D gene, on 6 matching bases. The germline V gene (reference sequence) specifies SGHAT as CDR1 and FQDESV as CDR2. The CDR3 starts with the cysteine, ends with the phenylalanine, and has 15 residues. Here the CDR3 DNA is all that survives: 45 bases in frame from base 1. A distance of 11 bases separates the germline ends of V and J, which lose 1 base and 1 base respectively.